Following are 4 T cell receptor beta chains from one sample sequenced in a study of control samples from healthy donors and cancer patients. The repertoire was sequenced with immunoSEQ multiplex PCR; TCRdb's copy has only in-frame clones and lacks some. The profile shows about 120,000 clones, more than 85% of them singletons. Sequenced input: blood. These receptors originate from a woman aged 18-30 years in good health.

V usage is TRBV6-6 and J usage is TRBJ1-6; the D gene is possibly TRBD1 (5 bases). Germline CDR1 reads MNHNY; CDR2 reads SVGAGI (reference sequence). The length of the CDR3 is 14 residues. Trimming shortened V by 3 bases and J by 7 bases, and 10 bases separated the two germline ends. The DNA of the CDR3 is TGTGCCAGCAGTTATCTGGGGGTGAATTCACCCCTCCACTTT. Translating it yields CASSYLGVNSPLHF.

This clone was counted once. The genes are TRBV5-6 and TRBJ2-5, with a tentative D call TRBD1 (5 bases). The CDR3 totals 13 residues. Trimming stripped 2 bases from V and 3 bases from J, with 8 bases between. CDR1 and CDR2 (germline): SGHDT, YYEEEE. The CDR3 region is CASSFLREETQYF. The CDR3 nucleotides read TGTGCCAGCAGCTTTCTCAGGGAAGAGACCCAGTACTTC.

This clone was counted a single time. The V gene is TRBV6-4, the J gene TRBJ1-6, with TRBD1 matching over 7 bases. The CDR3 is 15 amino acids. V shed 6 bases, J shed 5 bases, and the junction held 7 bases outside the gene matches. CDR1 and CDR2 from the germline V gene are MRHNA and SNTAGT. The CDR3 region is CASSKNRGNNSPLHF. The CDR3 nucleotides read TGTGCCAGCAGCAAGAACAGGGGTAATAATTCACCCCTCCACTTT.

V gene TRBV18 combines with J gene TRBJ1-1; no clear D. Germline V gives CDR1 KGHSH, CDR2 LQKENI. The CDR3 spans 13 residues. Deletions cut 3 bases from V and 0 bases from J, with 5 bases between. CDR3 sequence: CASSPGMNTEAFF. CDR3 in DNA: TGTGCCAGCTCACCCGGAATGAACACTGAAGCTTTCTTT.